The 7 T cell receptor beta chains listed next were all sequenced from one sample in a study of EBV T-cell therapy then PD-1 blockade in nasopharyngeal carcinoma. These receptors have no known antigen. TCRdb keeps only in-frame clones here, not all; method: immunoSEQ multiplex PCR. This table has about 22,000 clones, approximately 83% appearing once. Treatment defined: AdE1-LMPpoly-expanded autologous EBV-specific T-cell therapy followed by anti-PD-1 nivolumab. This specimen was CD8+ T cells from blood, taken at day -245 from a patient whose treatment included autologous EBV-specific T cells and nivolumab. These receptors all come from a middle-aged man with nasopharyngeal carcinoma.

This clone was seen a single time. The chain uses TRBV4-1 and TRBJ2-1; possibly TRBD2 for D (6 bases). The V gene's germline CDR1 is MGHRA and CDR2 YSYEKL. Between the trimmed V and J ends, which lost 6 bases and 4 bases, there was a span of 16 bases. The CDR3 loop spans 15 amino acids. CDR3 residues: CASRLRAGNYNEQFF. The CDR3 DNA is TGCGCCAGCAGGCTCAGGGCGGGGAATTACAATGAGCAGTTCTTC.

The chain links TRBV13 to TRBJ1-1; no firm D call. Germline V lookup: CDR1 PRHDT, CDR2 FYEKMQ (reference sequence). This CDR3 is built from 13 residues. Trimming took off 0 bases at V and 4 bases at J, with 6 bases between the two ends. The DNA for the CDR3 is TGTGCCAGCAGCTTAGGGGCAGGCACTGAAGCTTTCTTT. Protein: CASSLGAGTEAFF.

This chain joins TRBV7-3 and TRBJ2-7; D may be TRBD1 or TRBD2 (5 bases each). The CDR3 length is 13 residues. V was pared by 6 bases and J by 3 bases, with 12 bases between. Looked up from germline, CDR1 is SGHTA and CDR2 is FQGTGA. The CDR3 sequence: CASRGRDDYEQYF. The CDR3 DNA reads TGTGCCAGCAGGGGCCGGGACGACTACGAGCAGTACTTC. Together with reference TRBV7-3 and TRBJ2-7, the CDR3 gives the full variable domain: GAGVSQTPSNKVTEKGKYVELRCDPISGHTALYWYRQSLGQGPEFLIYFQGTGAADDSGLPNDRFFAVRPEGSVSTLKIQRTERGDSAVYLCASRGRDDYEQYFGPGTRLTVT.

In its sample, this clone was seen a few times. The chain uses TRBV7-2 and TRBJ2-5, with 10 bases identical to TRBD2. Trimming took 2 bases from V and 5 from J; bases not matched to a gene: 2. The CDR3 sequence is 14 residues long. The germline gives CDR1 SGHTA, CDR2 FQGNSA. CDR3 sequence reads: CASSLSTSGETQYF. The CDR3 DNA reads TGTGCCAGCAGCTTATCGACTAGCGGGGAGACCCAGTACTTC.

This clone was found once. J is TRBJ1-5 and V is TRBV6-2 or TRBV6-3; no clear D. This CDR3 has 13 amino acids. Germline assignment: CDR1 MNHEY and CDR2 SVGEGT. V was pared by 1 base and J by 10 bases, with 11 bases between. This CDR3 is CASSYWSRVPQHF. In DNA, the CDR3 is TGTGCCAGCAGTTACTGGTCTCGGGTACCCCAGCATTTT.

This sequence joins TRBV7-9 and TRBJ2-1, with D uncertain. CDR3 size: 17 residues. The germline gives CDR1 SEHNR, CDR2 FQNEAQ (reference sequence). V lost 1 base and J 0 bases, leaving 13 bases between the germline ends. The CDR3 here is CASSLGNPAGSYNEQFF. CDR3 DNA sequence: TGTGCCAGCAGCTTAGGAAACCCAGCAGGCTCCTACAATGAGCAGTTCTTC.

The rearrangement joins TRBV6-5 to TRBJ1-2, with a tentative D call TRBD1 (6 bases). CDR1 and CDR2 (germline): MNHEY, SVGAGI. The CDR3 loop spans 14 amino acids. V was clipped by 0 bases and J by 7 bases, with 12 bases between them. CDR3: CASSYSGGAFGYTF. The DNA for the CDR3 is TGTGCCAGCAGTTACTCGGGGGGGGCGTTTGGCTACACCTTC.